Listed here are 10 T cell receptor beta chains from one sample, sequenced in a study of T cell repertoires in cytomegalovirus infection. One entry per CDR3 protein, called by TCRdb with MiXCR from the reads. Of about 100,000 distinct CDR3 sequences listed, about 22% were seen once; the top ten hold roughly two fifths. Source material: CD8+ T cells from PBMCs. These receptors came from a human donor in good health (CMV status not recorded). Some clones in this sample may be carry-over from other donors' samples.

This clonotype was counted between two and nine times. This rearrangement joins TRBV5-6 to TRBJ2-2; TRBD1 agrees at 7 bases. V shed 2 bases, J shed 1 base, and the junction held 5 bases outside the gene matches. This CDR3 has 16 residues. The V gene's germline CDR1 is SGHDT and CDR2 YYEEEE. This chain's CDR3 is CASSFTGQRNTGELFF. CDR3 nucleotide sequence: TGTGCCAGCAGCTTTACGGGACAGAGGAACACCGGGGAGCTGTTTTTT.

There are many counts of this clonotype. This CDR3 reads CASSLGVTSTDTQYF. CDR3 nucleotide sequence: TGTGCCAGCAGTTTAGGGGTTACTAGCACAGATACGCAGTATTTT. The chain uses TRBV28 and TRBJ2-3; D unresolved. Deletions cut 2 bases from V and 0 bases from J, with 9 bases between. Germline CDR1 is MDHEN and CDR2 is SYDVKM. This CDR3 spans 15 amino acids.

This clonotype was seen many times. The chain recombines TRBV7-6 with TRBJ2-7; no firm D call. This CDR3 is 14 amino acids long. Per the germline V gene, CDR1 is SGHVS and CDR2 is FNYEAQ. Trimming cost V 1 base and J 2 bases, with 9 bases left between them. This chain's CDR3 is CASSLGPETYEQYF. The CDR3 DNA follows: TGTGCCAGCAGCTTAGGTCCCGAGACCTACGAGCAGTACTTC.

This clonotype came up many times. This chain links TRBV7-8 with TRBJ1-1; 8 bases line up with TRBD1. The CDR3 is made up of 15 amino acids. Germline CDR1 reads SGHVS; CDR2 reads FQNEAQ. V was clipped by 4 bases and J by 5 bases; unmatched bases: 9. CDR3 residues: CASSSAGGLGTEAFF. The CDR3 region has the DNA TGTGCCAGCAGCTCCGCAGGGGGCTTGGGGACTGAAGCTTTCTTT.

The rearrangement uses TRBV7-3 and TRBJ2-1; TRBD2 is a possible D gene (6 bases). Germline V gene lookup returns CDR1 SGHTA and CDR2 FQGTGA. CDR3 size: 13 residues. The V and J ends lost 7 bases and 8 bases respectively, with 15 bases between them. CDR3 region: CASTPRGGDEQFF. In nucleotides, the CDR3 is TGTGCCAGCACGCCCCGGGGAGGCGATGAGCAGTTCTTC. Filled out from reference TRBV7-3 and TRBJ2-1, the complete variable domain reads GAGVSQTPSNKVTEKGKYVELRCDPISGHTALYWYRQSLGQGPEFLIYFQGTGAADDSGLPNDRFFAVRPEGSVSTLKIQRTERGDSAVYLCASTPRGGDEQFFGPGTRLTVL.

This clonotype was seen many times. The V call is TRBV7-2, the J call TRBJ2-6, with D tentatively TRBD1 or TRBD2 (5 bases each). Germline V gene lookup returns CDR1 SGHTA and CDR2 FQGNSA. V was cut by 2 bases and J by 1 base, with 12 bases left in between. The CDR3 is made up of 17 amino acids. CDR3 coding DNA: TGTGCCAGCAGCTTATATACAGGACTTTCTGGGGCCAACGTCCTGACTTTC. Residues: CASSLYTGLSGANVLTF.

This clonotype was observed at least ten times. V usage is TRBV14 and J usage is TRBJ1-1; D remains unclear. Trimming removed 2 bases at V and 4 bases at J, with 11 bases between. In germline, CDR1 is SGHDN, CDR2 FVKESK. There are 14 residues in the CDR3. CDR3 DNA sequence: TGTGCCAGCAGCCAACTGTTTAGGGCCACTGAAGCTTTCTTT. This codes for CASSQLFRATEAFF.

The V gene is TRBV27, the J gene TRBJ2-3; D may be TRBD2 (7 bases). Trimming shortened V by 3 bases and J by 4 bases, and 11 bases separated the two germline ends. The CDR3 consists of 14 residues. Germline values: CDR1 MNHEY, CDR2 SMNVEV (reference sequence). The CDR3 DNA follows: TGTGCCAGCAGTTTGGGGGGGCCCTCAGATACGCAGTATTTT. It is translated as CASSLGGPSDTQYF.

The chain joins TRBV20-1 to TRBJ1-2; 8 bases fit TRBD1. CDR3 length: 13 amino acids. Looked up from germline, CDR1 is DFQATT and CDR2 is SNEGSKA (reference sequence). With 3 bases clipped from V and 8 bases from J, the junction kept 8 bases outside the gene matches. The CDR3 spells CSARGQGAGGYTF. The CDR3 DNA is TGCAGTGCTAGGGGCCAGGGGGCGGGGGGCTACACCTTC.

The chain joins TRBV11-2 to TRBJ1-1; tentatively, D is TRBD1 (6 bases). The CDR3 covers 17 residues. The V gene lost 0 bases and the J gene lost 3 bases, with 17 bases spanning the gap. The germline gives CDR1 SGHAT, CDR2 FQNNGV. In nucleotides, the CDR3 is TGTGCCAGCAGCTTAGAAGGGGGGAAACTTCGGGACACTGAAGCTTTCTTT. Residues: CASSLEGGKLRDTEAFF.